This T cell receptor beta chain was identified in a study of T cells after yellow fever vaccination. Whole-study findings and limits: Clones from primary vaccination mostly reappeared after the booster (around 96% CD4, around 90% CD8). Overall, a small share of clonotypes was seen in both CD4 and CD8 compartments.

Universal primer sites and UMIs were introduced during 5'RACE template-switching synthesis of TCR cDNA. TCRdb itself ran the 5' RACE reads through MiXCR, one entry per CDR3 protein. Of 200,000 to 300,000 distinct CDR3 sequences listed, about 7.1% are singletons. The CDR3 is made up of 14 amino acids. Germline V gives CDR1 SGHRS, CDR2 YFSETQ. The ends lost 6 bases at V and 4 bases at J; junction bases unmatched: 9. This clonotype came up many times. Its antigen is not known. The chain is built from TRBV5-1 and TRBJ2-5, with 7 bases that match TRBD2. This specimen consisted of CD4+ T cells sorted from PBMCs, obtained 15 days after the yellow fever booster vaccination. The TCR was taken from a man aged 30-40 years who received the YFV17D yellow fever vaccine. The CDR3 region is CASKRTRRLETQYF. In DNA, the CDR3 is TGCGCCAGCAAAAGGACTAGAAGGTTAGAGACCCAGTACTTC. The full variable domain, completed using reference TRBV5-1 and TRBJ2-5, is KAGVTQTPRYLIKTRGQQVTLSCSPISGHRSVSWYQQTPGQGLQFLFEYFSETQRNKGNFPGRFSGRQFSNSRSEMNVSTLELGDSALYLCASKRTRRLETQYFGPGTRLLVL.